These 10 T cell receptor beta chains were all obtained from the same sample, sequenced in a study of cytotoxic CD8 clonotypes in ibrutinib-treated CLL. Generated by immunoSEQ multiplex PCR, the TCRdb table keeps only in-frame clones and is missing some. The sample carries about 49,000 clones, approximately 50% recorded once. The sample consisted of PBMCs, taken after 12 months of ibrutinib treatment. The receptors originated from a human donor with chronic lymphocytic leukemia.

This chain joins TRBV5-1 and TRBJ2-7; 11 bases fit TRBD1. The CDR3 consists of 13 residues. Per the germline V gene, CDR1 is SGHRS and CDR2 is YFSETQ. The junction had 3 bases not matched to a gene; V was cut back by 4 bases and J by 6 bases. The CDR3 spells CASSPGTGGEQYF. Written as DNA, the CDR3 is TGCGCCAGCAGCCCCGGGACAGGGGGCGAGCAGTACTTC.

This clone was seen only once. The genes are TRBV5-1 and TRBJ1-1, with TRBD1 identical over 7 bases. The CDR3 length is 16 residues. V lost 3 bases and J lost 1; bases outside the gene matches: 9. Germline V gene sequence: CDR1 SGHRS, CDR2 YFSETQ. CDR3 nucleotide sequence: TGCGCCAGCAGCTCGTCACAGGGGTCGGCGAACACTGAAGCTTTCTTT. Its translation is CASSSSQGSANTEAFF.

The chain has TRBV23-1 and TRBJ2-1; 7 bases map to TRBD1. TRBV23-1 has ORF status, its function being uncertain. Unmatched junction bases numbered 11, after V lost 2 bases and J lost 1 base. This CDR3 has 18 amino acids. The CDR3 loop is CASSQGQAPSGSYNEQFF. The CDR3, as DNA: TGCGCCAGCAGTCAAGGACAGGCCCCTTCAGGTTCCTACAATGAGCAGTTCTTC.

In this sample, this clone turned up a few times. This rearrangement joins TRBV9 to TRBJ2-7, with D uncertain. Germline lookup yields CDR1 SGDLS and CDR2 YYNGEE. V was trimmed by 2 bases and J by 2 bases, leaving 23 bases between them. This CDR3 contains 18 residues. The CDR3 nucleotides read TGTGCCAGCAGCGTCCCTAAAGTCCGGAGCGCCGAAACCTACGAGCAGTACTTC. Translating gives CASSVPKVRSAETYEQYF.

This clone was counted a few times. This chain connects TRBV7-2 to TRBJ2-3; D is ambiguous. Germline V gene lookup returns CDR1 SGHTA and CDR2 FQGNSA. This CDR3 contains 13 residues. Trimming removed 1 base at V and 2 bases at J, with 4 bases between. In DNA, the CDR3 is TGTGCCAGCAGCTTAGTGCCCACAGATACGCAGTATTTT. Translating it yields CASSLVPTDTQYF.

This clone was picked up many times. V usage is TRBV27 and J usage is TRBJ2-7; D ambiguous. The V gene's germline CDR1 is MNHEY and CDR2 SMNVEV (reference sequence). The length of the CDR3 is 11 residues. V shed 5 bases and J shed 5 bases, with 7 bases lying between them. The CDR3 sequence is CASSDGHEQYF. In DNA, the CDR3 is TGTGCCAGCAGTGATGGACACGAGCAGTACTTC.

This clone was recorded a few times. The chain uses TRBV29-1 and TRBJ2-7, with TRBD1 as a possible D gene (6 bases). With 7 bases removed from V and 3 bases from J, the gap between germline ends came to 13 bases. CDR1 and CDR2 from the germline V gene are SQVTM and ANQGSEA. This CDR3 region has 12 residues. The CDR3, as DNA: TGCAGCGCCATTTTACAGGGCTACGAGCAGTACTTC. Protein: CSAILQGYEQYF.

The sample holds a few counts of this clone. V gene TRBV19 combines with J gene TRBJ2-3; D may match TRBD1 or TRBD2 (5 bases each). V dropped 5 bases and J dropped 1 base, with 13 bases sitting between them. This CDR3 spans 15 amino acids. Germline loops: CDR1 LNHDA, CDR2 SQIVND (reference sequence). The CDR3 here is CASSLIRGGTDTQYF. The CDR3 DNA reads TGTGCCAGTAGTCTTATACGAGGGGGCACAGATACGCAGTATTTT.

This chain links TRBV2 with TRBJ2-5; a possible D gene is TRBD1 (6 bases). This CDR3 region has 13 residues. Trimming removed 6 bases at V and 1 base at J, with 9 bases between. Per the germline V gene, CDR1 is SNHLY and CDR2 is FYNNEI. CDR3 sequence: CASSRDIQETQYF. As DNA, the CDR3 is TGTGCCAGCAGCCGGGACATCCAAGAGACCCAGTACTTC.

CDR3 residues: CASSLGRSSSNEQFF. The CDR3 coding sequence is TGTGCCAGCAGCTTAGGACGCTCTAGCAGCAATGAGCAGTTCTTC. This chain connects TRBV7-8 to TRBJ2-1; a weak D match, TRBD2 (5 bases). The V gene's germline CDR1 is SGHVS and CDR2 FQNEAQ. V lost 1 base, J lost 6 bases, and 13 bases lay in between. The CDR3 has 15 residues. The whole variable domain, filled in from reference TRBV7-8 and TRBJ2-1, reads GAGVSQSPRYKVAKRGQDVALRCDPISGHVSLFWYQQALGQGPEFLTYFQNEAQLDKSGLPSDRFFAERPEGSVSTLKIQRTQQEDSAVYLCASSLGRSSSNEQFFGPGTRLTVL.